This TCR beta chain was sequenced for a study of OX40 agonist ivuxolimab in advanced cancers. Study results and limitations: Compared with CD4+, CD8+ T cells on average had more expanded clones.

V lost 2 bases and J lost 4, with 8 bases in between. Germline values: CDR1 WNHNN, CDR2 SYGVQD (reference sequence). CDR3 length equals 14 residues. TCRdb keeps only in-frame clones here, not all; method: immunoSEQ multiplex PCR. The sample gives 15,000 to 25,000 clones, around 79% of which show up once; about 17% is in the top ten. For this clone: The antigen is unknown.

The sample consisted of CD4+ or CD8+ T cells sorted from blood, taken in a trial of the OX40 agonist ivuxolimab. The TCR was taken from an adult with an advanced solid tumor such as melanoma, head and neck, liver or kidney cancer. V and J are TRBV10-1 and TRBJ2-2; D is perhaps TRBD2 (5 bases). CDR3 sequence reads: CASSEGLATGELFF. For the CDR3, the DNA is TGCGCCAGCAGTGAGGGGCTAGCCACCGGGGAGCTGTTTTTT.